This T cell receptor beta chain was recorded in a study of blood T cell repertoires in COVID-19. This clone was seen only a few times. This CDR3 region has 14 residues. The V end lost 3 bases, the J end lost 3 bases, and 12 bases lay between the germline ends. Germline CDR1 LGHDT, CDR2 YNNKEL (reference sequence). The assay was immunoSEQ multiplex PCR, and TCRdb's table has in-frame clones only and misses some. Here the sample spans fewer than 90,000 clones, roughly 80% being singletons. This receptor was taken from a human donor in a cohort sampled during active COVID-19. The rearrangement links TRBV3-1 (or the pseudogene TRBV3-2) to TRBJ2-7; maybe TRBD1 (5 bases). Sequencing used peripheral blood. The CDR3 loop reads CASSHLVQVYEQYF. CDR3 bases: TGTGCCAGCAGCCACCTCGTACAGGTCTACGAGCAGTACTTC.